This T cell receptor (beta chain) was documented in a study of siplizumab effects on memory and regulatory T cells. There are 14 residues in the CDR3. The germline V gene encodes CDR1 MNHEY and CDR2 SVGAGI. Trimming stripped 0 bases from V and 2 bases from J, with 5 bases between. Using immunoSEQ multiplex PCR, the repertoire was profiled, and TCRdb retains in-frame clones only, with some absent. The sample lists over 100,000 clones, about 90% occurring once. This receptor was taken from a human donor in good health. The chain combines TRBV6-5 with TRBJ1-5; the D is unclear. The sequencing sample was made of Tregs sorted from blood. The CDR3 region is CASSYSAGNQPQHF. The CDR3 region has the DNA TGTGCCAGCAGTTACTCTGCGGGCAATCAGCCCCAGCATTTT.